This T cell receptor beta chain comes out of a study of shared clonotypes between healthy human individuals. Findings of the study overall: Among several donors, approximately 5% of naive CD4 clonotypes were found in common.

The V gene end was trimmed by 0 bases and the J gene end by 4 bases; junction bases not matched to a gene: 5. This CDR3 comprises 16 residues. In germline, CDR1 is SGDLS, CDR2 YYNGEE. Turning to this clone: No antigen is known for it.

TCRdb's table, derived via immunoSEQ multiplex PCR, lists solely in-frame clones and lacks some. The sample holds roughly 2.5 million clones; 90% to 95% are singletons and the top ten take roughly 0.14%. The rearrangement links TRBV9 to TRBJ2-2; 8 positions agree with TRBD1. The sequence was obtained from a man between 18 and 29 years old in good health. Material: naive CD4+ T cells sorted from blood. Subset in this sample: CD45RA+ positively selected. Here the CDR3 reads CASSVGPGQGTGELFF. CDR3 in DNA: TGTGCCAGCAGCGTAGGCCCTGGACAGGGCACCGGGGAGCTGTTTTTT.